This T cell receptor beta chain was identified during a study of Graves' ophthalmopathy and Graves' hyperthyroidism. Ten or more counts support this clonotype. RNA transcripts were the template, and TCR beta CDR3 regions were amplified from them. The first round was an RT-PCR with HTBI primers, and the second round was a multiplex PCR. TCRdb independently ran MiXCR on the multiplex PCR reads; one entry per CDR3 protein. This sample has over a million distinct CDR3 sequences, with 35% to 40% found just once. This CDR3 contains 13 residues. Germline assignment: CDR1 MGHDK and CDR2 SYGVNS. The V end lost 3 bases, the J end lost 5 bases, and 8 bases lay between the germline ends.

Sequencing was carried out using peripheral blood or thyroid tissue (not recorded which). The chain links TRBV25-1 to TRBJ1-5; no clear D gene. This sequence originates from an adult man with Graves' hyperthyroidism. CDR3 sequence reads: CASSDRADQPQHF. For the CDR3, the DNA is TGTGCCAGCAGTGATAGGGCCGATCAGCCCCAGCATTTT.